This TCR beta chain is from a study of T cell responses to AZD1222 COVID-19 vaccine. Assay: immunoSEQ multiplex PCR; the TCRdb copy retains only in-frame clones and omits some. The data hold some 200,000 clones, with roughly 92% observed a single time. The material sequenced was peripheral blood, taken 28 days after the second AZD1222 dose. This TCR derives from an adult who received the AZD1222 COVID-19 vaccine.

CDR3 sequence: CATNMSQGQSPLHF. The CDR3 nucleotides read TGCGCCACCAATATGAGCCAGGGCCAGTCACCCCTCCACTTT. The chain uses TRBV5-1 and TRBJ1-6; D might be TRBD1 (5 bases). Trimming stripped 9 bases from V and 10 bases from J, with 20 bases between. Per germline, CDR1 SGHRS and CDR2 YFSETQ. The CDR3 runs to 14 residues.